A selection of T cell receptor beta chains follows, all from one sample in a study of yellow fever vaccine responses in identical twins. TCRdb called the RT-PCR reads again in MiXCR, with one record for every CDR3 protein. The top ten clones hold less than 3.5% of a sample with fewer than 6,500 distinct CDR3 sequences, approximately 80% of them seen once. The specimen comprised T cells from blood (PBMCs), unsorted or a sorted subset (not recorded which), sampled before or after yellow fever vaccination (not recorded which). The receptors were gathered from a woman aged 18-30 years who received the yellow fever vaccine. Each CDR3 is given with its conserved first and last residue. D genes are given only for firm matches. Some rows have no size entry. The others give once, few or many, or a class for an expanded clone.

clone_size	v_call	j_call	d_call	cdr3_nt	cdr3_aa
-	TRBV7-2	TRBJ1-4	-	TGTGCCAGCAGCTTGCAGGGCTATGAAAAACTGTTTTTT	CASSLQGYEKLFF
-	TRBV20-1	TRBJ1-3	-	TGCAGTGCTAGGGGGGAGGGGGCTGGAAACACCATATATTTT	CSARGEGAGNTIYF
-	TRBV10-1	TRBJ2-1	-	TGCGCCAGCAGTGACGAACTAGTATCCTACAATGAGCAGTTCTTC	CASSDELVSYNEQFF
-	TRBV18	TRBJ1-4	-	TGTGCCAGCTCACCACGGGAAGCAACTAATGAAAAACTGTTTTTT	CASSPREATNEKLFF
once	TRBV28	TRBJ2-1	-	TGTGCCAGCAGACAACATGAAGCGGGTATCTCCTACAATGAGCAGTTCTTC	CASRQHEAGISYNEQFF
-	TRBV29-1	TRBJ2-5	-	TGCAGCGTTGAATACGCGGGTTCGGCTGAGACCCAGTACTTC	CSVEYAGSAETQYF
once	TRBV25-1	TRBJ2-7	TRBD2	TGTGCCAGCAGTGAATACACGACTAGCGGGACGCAGCAGTACTTC	CASSEYTTSGTQQYF
-	TRBV25-1	TRBJ1-5	-	TGTGCCAGCAGCGATAACAATCAGCCCCAGCATTTT	CASSDNNQPQHF
-	TRBV24-1	TRBJ1-1	TRBD1	TGTGCCACCAGATCAGGGGGGAGCACTGAAGCTTTCTTT	CATRSGGSTEAFF
-	TRBV20-1	TRBJ1-4	TRBD1	TGCAGTGCTATCGACAGGGTTCGGTTAGACGAAAAACTGTTTTTT	CSAIDRVRLDEKLFF
-	TRBV18	TRBJ2-3	-	TGTGCCAGCTCACCCGACCGCACAGATACGCAGTATTTT	CASSPDRTDTQYF
-	TRBV29-1	TRBJ2-3	-	TGCAGTACCGTGGGTTTCACAGATACGCAGTATTTT	CSTVGFTDTQYF
-	TRBV21-1	TRBJ2-1	-	TGTGCCAGCAGCCATATTTCGGGGGGGCTGGGTGAGCAGTTCTTC	CASSHISGGLGEQFF
-	TRBV10-1	TRBJ1-5	-	TGCGCCAGCAGTCGACCAAATCAGCCCCAGCATTTT	CASSRPNQPQHF
-	TRBV15	TRBJ2-1	-	TGTGCCACCAGCAGAAGCCGGGACTCCTACAATGAGCAGTTCTTC	CATSRSRDSYNEQFF
-	TRBV29-1	TRBJ1-2	-	TGCAGCGTTGAAGATCCCGGTCGATGGGCGAAGGTCTATGGCTACACCTTC	CSVEDPGRWAKVYGYTF
-	TRBV2	TRBJ2-1	-	TGTGCCAGCAGTGAAGGTCTTGGCTACAATGAGCAGTTCTTC	CASSEGLGYNEQFF
-	TRBV12-3/TRBV12-4	TRBJ1-2	TRBD1	TGTGCCAGCAGTCTAGGGACAGCGAACTATGGCTACACCTTC	CASSLGTANYGYTF
few	TRBV9	TRBJ2-7	TRBD2	TGTGCCAGCAGCGTAGATGGCGGGAGGGGTGAGCAGTACTTC	CASSVDGGRGEQYF
-	TRBV18	TRBJ2-7	TRBD2	TGTGCCAGCTCACCACCCCAGGGGCTAGCGGGAGCCGAGCAGTACTTC	CASSPPQGLAGAEQYF
-	TRBV11-2	TRBJ2-1	-	TGTGCCAGCAGCTTCCGTGGGGCCTTGCACAATGAGCAGTTCTTC	CASSFRGALHNEQFF
-	TRBV11-1	TRBJ1-1	TRBD1	TGTGCCAGCAGCTTAGACGGGGCCGACAGGGGGCGATCCGCTTTCTTT	CASSLDGADRGRSAFF
-	TRBV5-1	TRBJ2-3	TRBD1	TGCGCCAGCAGCTTGGCCGGGACAGTGTTAAGCACAGATACGCAGTATTTT	CASSLAGTVLSTDTQYF
-	TRBV20-1	TRBJ2-1	TRBD2	TGCAGTGCTAGGGGACTAGCGGGGGACAATGAGCAGTTCTTC	CSARGLAGDNEQFF
-	TRBV11-3	TRBJ1-1	TRBD1	TGTGCCAGCAGCCTCCGGGAGGACAGGGTGTCTTTCTTT	CASSLREDRVSFF
-	TRBV28	TRBJ1-4	-	TGTGCCAGCAGTTCGCTGGGGGGTCCTAATGAAAAACTGTTTTTT	CASSSLGGPNEKLFF
-	TRBV3-1	TRBJ1-5	-	TGTGCCAGCAGCCCCACAGGTTTAACGCCAATAAATCAGCCCCAGCATTTT	CASSPTGLTPINQPQHF
-	TRBV15	TRBJ1-5	TRBD1	TGTGCCACCAGCAGGGGCCAGACAGGGCAGCCCCAGCATTTT	CATSRGQTGQPQHF
-	TRBV11-2	TRBJ2-1	-	TGTGCCAGCAGCTCCGGACAGAGCTCCTACAATGAGCAGTTCTTC	CASSSGQSSYNEQFF
-	TRBV11-3	TRBJ2-3	-	TGTGCCAGCAGCTTACCCCGCGTGAATACGCAGTATTTT	CASSLPRVNTQYF
few	TRBV11-2	TRBJ2-1	TRBD2	TGTGCCAGCGCAATGGGACTACTTAACAATGAGCAGTTCTTC	CASAMGLLNNEQFF
-	TRBV10-3	TRBJ1-1	-	TGTGCCATCAGTGGGGGCGGCGCCACTGAAGCTTTCTTT	CAISGGGATEAFF
few	TRBV5-6	TRBJ2-7	-	TGTGCCAGCAGTACGGACAGTACCTACGAGCAGTACTTC	CASSTDSTYEQYF
-	TRBV4-1	TRBJ1-5	-	TGCGCCAGCAGCCCCGGAGGGGCTAGCAATCAGCCCCAGCATTTT	CASSPGGASNQPQHF
few	TRBV20-1	TRBJ2-5	-	TGCAGTGCAGATAAACAGGAGACCCAAGAGACCCAGTACTTC	CSADKQETQETQYF